This T cell receptor beta chain was captured by sequencing in a study of blood T cell repertoires in COVID-19. Method: immunoSEQ multiplex PCR; TCRdb's copy keeps in-frame clones and lacks some. The table has fewer than 90,000 clones, 90% to 95% seen once. V lost 6 bases and J lost 6, with 9 bases in between. Germline CDR1 is KGHSH and CDR2 is LQKENI. CDR3 length: 12 amino acids. The sequence derives from a human donor with active COVID-19. The donor label of this sample is uncertain. The rearrangement joins TRBV18 to TRBJ1-5; no reliable D call. Specimen: peripheral blood. The CDR3 region is CASSHNRQPQHF. DNA for the CDR3: TGTGCCAGCTCGCACAATCGTCAGCCCCAGCATTTT.